Here is one T cell receptor beta chain with its context. No antigen is known for it. The data are from a study of shared clonotypes between healthy human individuals. Turning to the study itself: Three plates were used per donor for CD4 naive, three for CD4 memory, two for CD8 naive and one for CD8 memory.

Trimming cost V 5 bases and J 4 bases; bases outside gene matches: 3. The germline V gene has CDR1 PRHDT and CDR2 FYEKMQ (reference sequence). The CDR3 sequence is 16 residues long. Whole-study findings and limits: Relative to memory subsets, naive subsets generally showed larger estimated richness.

Every subset's genomic DNA went evenly onto several immunoSEQ plates. Only in-frame clones appear in the TCRdb table, and some are missing; sequencing was by immunoSEQ multiplex PCR. The table lists approximately 400,000 clones, about 96% of them singletons. Sequencing was carried out using memory CD8+ T cells sorted from blood. The subset was: CD45RO+ cells pooled with CCR7-negative TemRA cells. The TCR was taken from a young man in good health. This chain joins TRBV13 and TRBJ2-2; TRBD2 matches at 14 bases. In DNA form, the CDR3 reads TGTGCCAGCAGCGAGACTAGCGGGAGGGGCACCGGGGAGCTGTTTTTT. It encodes CASSETSGRGTGELFF.